This T cell receptor beta chain derives from a study of beta chain features in type 1 diabetes. Points from the study as a whole: Shortening of TCRB CDR3s, moderate but significant, appeared in all four CD4+ subsets of Type 1 diabetes patients. A closer apparent resemblance between naive, central memory and Treg TCRB repertoires was seen in patients than in healthy donors. There were fewer insertions and more deletions at the VDJ junctions of type 1 diabetes patients.

Expressed TCRB transcripts were sequenced because the entire RNA isolate underwent reverse transcription. Data came from immunoSEQ multiplex PCR; TCRdb stores just in-frame clones and leaves some out. The sample lists some 350,000 clones; 13% were seen once. This clone was detected only a few times. The antigen remains unidentified. Donors underwent one heparinised blood draw, about 0.12 L on average. The purity of all sorted populations exceeded 98%. The germline V gene encodes CDR1 GTSNPN and CDR2 SVGIG (reference sequence). CDR3 length: 15 residues. V shed 2 bases and J shed 11 bases, with 24 bases lying between them.

Sequencing input: naive CD4+ T cells from blood. The rearrangement uses TRBV30 and TRBJ1-1, with D tentatively TRBD1 (6 bases). The clonotype originates from a woman aged 18-29 years with type 1 diabetes. The CDR3 loop is CAWSPRQLQGWGAFF. The CDR3 region has the DNA TGTGCCTGGAGTCCCCGCCAACTACAGGGTTGGGGGGCTTTCTTT.